This T cell receptor beta chain was obtained from a study of blood T cell repertoires in COVID-19. Looking at the study overall: The study drew acute and convalescent COVID-19 samples from the United States, Italy and Spain. From T cells, B-cell-depleted T cells, or PBMCs came the material, which was cDNA or gDNA.

Methods used by the authors: Estimation of nucleated cell counts was performed using reference gene primer amplification. Clones were sequenced by immunoSEQ multiplex PCR, and TCRdb holds only the in-frame ones, with some missing. Clone size and V and J calls were adopted from that table, with D and trimming inferred from the DNA. There are roughly 15,000 clones in the sample; roughly 90% occur only once, and approximately 3.1% lies in the top ten. Trimming removed 6 bases at V and 9 bases at J, with 21 bases between. This CDR3 comprises 16 residues. Per germline, CDR1 MRHNA and CDR2 SNTAGT. This chain uses TRBV6-4 with TRBJ1-6; possibly TRBD1 for D (6 bases). Material: peripheral blood. The TCR originated in a human donor in a cohort sampled during active COVID-19. The DNA for the CDR3 is TGTGCCAGCAGAGAGGACTCCGGGACAATTTCTTCACCCCTCCACTTT. Translation: CASREDSGTISSPLHF.